This entry features one TCR beta chain sequence. Its cognate antigen is unknown. Clones were read by immunoSEQ multiplex PCR, and TCRdb kept only the in-frame ones, dropping some. In the table there are roughly 20,000 clones, more than 75% of which are singletons. This record comes from a study of OX40 agonist ivuxolimab in advanced cancers. Study-level information: Cancers in dose escalation were hepatocellular, melanoma, renal cell and head and neck.

Overall study findings and caveats: Relative to CD4+, CD8+ T cells held more expanded clones on average. Dose levels from 0.1 to 3.0 mg/kg saw CD4+ and CD8+ blood T cells expand clonally by week 6.

The sample was CD4+ or CD8+ T cells sorted from blood, taken in a trial of the OX40 agonist ivuxolimab. The TCR comes from an adult with an advanced solid tumor such as melanoma, head and neck, liver or kidney cancer.

Here the CDR3 DNA reads TGCGCCAGCAGCCCGGACAGGAGCTCCTACGAGCAGTACTTC. It translates to CASSPDRSSYEQYF. J is TRBJ2-7 and V is TRBV5-1; 7 bases align to TRBD1. From germline, CDR1 is SGHRS and CDR2 YFSETQ. J was trimmed by 0 bases and V by 4 bases; bases with no gene match: 4. There are 14 residues in the CDR3.